This T cell receptor beta chain was captured in a study of shared clonotypes between healthy human individuals. For the study at large: With ages of 18 to 49, the donors were a couple of women and three men.

In the original analysis: ImmunoSEQ output lacked quality scores and full-length reads, limiting matched filtering. Generated by immunoSEQ multiplex PCR, the TCRdb table keeps only in-frame clones and is missing some. Clone size and V and J calls were adopted from that table, with D and trimming inferred from the DNA. The sample comprises around 980,000 clones, approximately 78% of which are singletons, and 0.55% to 0.7% rests with the top ten. Study observations and caveats: Naive subsets typically showed greater estimated richness than memory subsets.

Of note for this clone: The antigen is not known.

Sequenced input: memory CD4+ T cells from PBMCs. Subset denoted: CD45RA-negative fraction. The origin of this receptor is a man younger than 30 in good health. Some clones in this sample may be carry-over from other donors' samples.

CDR3 DNA: TGTGCCAGCAGCGGCCACAGGGGTGGCTATGGCTACACCTTC. This gives the protein CASSGHRGGYGYTF. This chain links TRBV28 with TRBJ1-2; the match to TRBD1 covers 7 bases. V was clipped by 6 bases and J by 4 bases; unmatched bases: 8. The CDR3 is 14 amino acids. Per the germline V gene, CDR1 is MDHEN and CDR2 is SYDVKM.